Presented here are 5 T cell receptor beta chains from one specimen sequenced in a study of T cell responses to AZD1222 COVID-19 vaccine. The protocol was immunoSEQ multiplex PCR, while the TCRdb copy is restricted to in-frame clones and leaves out a portion. This table holds roughly 79,000 clones, 92% found once. The specimen comprised peripheral blood, sampled on day 0 of MenACWY control vaccination. These receptors came from an adult in good health.

The chain couples TRBV9 to TRBJ1-4; perhaps TRBD1 as D (5 bases). Per the germline V gene, CDR1 is SGDLS and CDR2 is YYNGEE. With 0 bases removed from V and 0 bases from J, the gap between germline ends came to 9 bases. This CDR3 has 16 residues. The CDR3 DNA follows: TGTGCCAGCAGCGTAGGCAGGGAAGCAACTAATGAAAAACTGTTTTTT. It translates to CASSVGREATNEKLFF.

CDR3: CASRKLAGVGTDTQYF. DNA for the CDR3: TGTGCCAGCAGGAAACTAGCGGGGGTGGGCACAGATACGCAGTATTTT. This rearrangement joins TRBV2 to TRBJ2-3; TRBD2 aligns across 11 bases. This CDR3 contains 16 residues. Germline values: CDR1 SNHLY, CDR2 FYNNEI. V was pared by 6 bases and J by 1 base, with 6 bases of the junction left unmatched.

The gene calls are TRBV7-8 and TRBJ1-5; D uncertain. This CDR3 has 15 amino acids. Germline values: CDR1 SGHVS, CDR2 FQNEAQ. V was cut by 0 bases and J by 5 bases, with 11 bases left in between. CDR3 amino acids: CASSLAYVVDQPQHF. The CDR3 bases are TGTGCCAGCAGCTTAGCCTATGTGGTGGATCAGCCCCAGCATTTT.

The chain uses TRBV7-2 and TRBJ1-4; D not resolved. The CDR3 length is 15 residues. The germline V gene encodes CDR1 SGHTA and CDR2 FQGNSA. The germline V and J ends were trimmed by 5 bases and 0 bases, with 10 bases remaining between them. CDR3 nucleotide sequence: TGTGCCAGCAGCCAAGACGGTGCAACTAATGAAAAACTGTTTTTT. It encodes CASSQDGATNEKLFF.

CDR3 bases: TGTGCCAGCACCCGGACACCCCAGCCCCAGCATTTT. Amino acid sequence: CASTRTPQPQHF. The chain has TRBV28 and TRBJ1-5; D might be TRBD1 (5 bases). V shed 7 bases and J shed 7 bases, with 11 bases lying between them. The CDR3 consists of 12 residues. Germline V gene sequence: CDR1 MDHEN, CDR2 SYDVKM. The variable domain in full, completed from reference TRBV28 and TRBJ1-5, reads DVKVTQSSRYLVKRTGEKVFLECVQDMDHENMFWYRQDPGLGLRLIYFSYDVKMKEKGDIPEGYSVSREKKERFSLILESASTNQTSMYLCASTRTPQPQHFGDGTRLSIL.